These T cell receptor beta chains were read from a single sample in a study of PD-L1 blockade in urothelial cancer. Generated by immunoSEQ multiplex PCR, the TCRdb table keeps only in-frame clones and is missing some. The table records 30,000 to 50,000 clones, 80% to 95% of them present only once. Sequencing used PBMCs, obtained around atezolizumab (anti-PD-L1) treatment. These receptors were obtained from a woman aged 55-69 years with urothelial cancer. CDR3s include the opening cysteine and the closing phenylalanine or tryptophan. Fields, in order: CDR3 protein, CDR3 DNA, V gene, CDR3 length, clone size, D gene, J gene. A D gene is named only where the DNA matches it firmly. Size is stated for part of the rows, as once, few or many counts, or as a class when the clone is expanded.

CASSIRGPNVLTF,TGTGCCAGTAGTATCAGGGGACCCAACGTCCTGACTTTC,TRBV19,13,.,.,TRBJ2-6
CASSQVAEGDGYTF,TGTGCCAGCAGCCAAGTCGCCGAGGGGGATGGCTACACCTTC,TRBV4-2,14,.,.,TRBJ1-2
CASSIDRESLAYNEQFF,TGTGCCAGCAGCATAGACAGGGAGAGTTTAGCCTACAATGAGCAGTTCTTC,TRBV7-9,17,.,TRBD1,TRBJ2-1
CASSQISVTRRDTQYF,TGCGCCAGCAGCCAAATTAGCGTCACGAGGAGAGATACGCAGTATTTT,TRBV4-3,16,.,.,TRBJ2-3
CASSVLEGLASTSTDTQYF,TGTGCCAGCAGTGTCCTGGAAGGGTTGGCTAGCACTTCGACAGATACGCAGTATTTT,TRBV6-1,19,.,.,TRBJ2-3
CASSEGQGRDYGYTF,TGTGCCAGCAGTGAGGGACAGGGGAGAGACTATGGCTACACCTTC,TRBV28,15,.,TRBD1,TRBJ1-2
CASSLGAVGRELVNEQFF,TGTGCCAGCAGTTTGGGGGCCGTGGGGCGGGAGCTTGTGAATGAGCAGTTCTTC,TRBV27,18,.,.,TRBJ2-1
CASSLTPSTTDTQYF,TGTGCCAGCAGCTTAACTCCTTCCACCACAGATACGCAGTATTTT,TRBV7-8,15,.,.,TRBJ2-3
CASSLKLAGVFGELFF,TGTGCCAGCAGCTTAAAACTAGCGGGAGTATTTGGGGAGCTGTTTTTT,TRBV13,16,.,TRBD2,TRBJ2-2
CASSLGRSSNEQFF,TGTGCCAGCAGCTTGGGGCGGAGTTCCAATGAGCAGTTCTTC,TRBV5-6,14,.,.,TRBJ2-1
CAISEGGKRETQYF,TGTGCCATCAGTGAGGGAGGGAAACGAGAGACCCAGTACTTC,TRBV10-3,14,.,.,TRBJ2-5
CASSFSYGGQGNYEQYF,TGTGCCAGCAGCTTTTCATATGGGGGACAGGGGAACTACGAGCAGTACTTC,TRBV5-5,17,.,TRBD1,TRBJ2-7
CASSLQPTGRRMNTEAFF,TGCGCCAGCAGTCTACAACCGACAGGGAGGAGGATGAACACTGAAGCTTTCTTT,TRBV5-1,18,.,TRBD1,TRBJ1-1
CASSPTGNTGELFF,TGTGCCAGCAGCCCGACAGGGAACACCGGGGAGCTGTTTTTT,TRBV6-4,14,once,.,TRBJ2-2
CASWGADSLNTEAFF,TGTGCCAGCTGGGGTGCGGACAGTTTGAACACTGAAGCTTTCTTT,TRBV11-1,15,.,.,TRBJ1-1
CASSYSTGDEQYF,TGTGCCAGCAGTTACTCGACAGGGGACGAGCAGTACTTC,TRBV6-5,13,.,TRBD1,TRBJ2-7
CAISDTETSGRQYF,TGTGCCATCAGTGACACCGAGACTAGCGGAAGGCAGTACTTC,TRBV10-3,14,.,TRBD2,TRBJ2-7
CASSSSPSSYGYTF,TGTGCCAGCAGTTCCAGCCCTAGCTCCTATGGCTACACCTTC,TRBV2,14,.,.,TRBJ1-2
CASSPTGDSYNEQFF,TGTGCCAGCAGTCCAACAGGGGACTCCTACAATGAGCAGTTCTTC,TRBV7-3,15,.,TRBD1,TRBJ2-1
CASSPRGLFNEQFF,TGTGCCAGCAGCCCGAGGGGACTATTCAATGAGCAGTTCTTC,TRBV13,14,.,TRBD2,TRBJ2-1
CASSYSGLVSVYEQYF,TGTGCCAGCAGTTACTCCGGACTAGTTAGCGTCTACGAGCAGTACTTC,TRBV6-5,16,.,TRBD2,TRBJ2-7
CASSPAPDKYEQYF,TGTGCCAGCAGCCCTGCCCCGGACAAGTACGAGCAGTACTTC,TRBV5-8,14,.,.,TRBJ2-7
CALGTSGSFSTDTQYF,TGTGCCCTCGGGACTAGCGGGAGTTTCAGCACAGATACGCAGTATTTT,TRBV7-9,16,.,TRBD2,TRBJ2-3
CASTPGYEQYF,TGTGCCAGCACGCCGGGCTACGAGCAGTACTTC,TRBV2,11,.,.,TRBJ2-7
CASSFALGQPQHF,TGTGCCAGCAGCTTCGCCCTCGGTCAGCCCCAGCATTTT,TRBV11-2,13,.,.,TRBJ1-5
CSVGRPSGRTDTQYF,TGCAGCGTTGGTCGGCCTAGCGGGAGGACGGATACGCAGTATTTT,TRBV29-1,15,.,TRBD2,TRBJ2-3
CASSLAGKDNEQFF,TGTGCCAGCAGCTTAGCGGGAAAAGACAATGAGCAGTTCTTC,TRBV7-3,14,.,.,TRBJ2-1
CASSSGQEYTGELFF,TGTGCCAGCAGCTCCGGACAGGAGTACACCGGGGAGCTGTTTTTT,TRBV7-9,15,.,TRBD1,TRBJ2-2
CASSYTGGQPQHF,TGTGCCAGCAGTTACACAGGGGGTCAGCCCCAGCATTTT,TRBV27,13,.,TRBD1,TRBJ1-5
CASSLFRGGKNIQYF,TGTGCCAGCAGCTTATTCCGGGGGGGAAAAAACATTCAGTACTTC,TRBV7-9,15,.,TRBD2,TRBJ2-4
CASSALLLAGGSDTQYF,TGTGCCAGCAGTGCCTTGCTACTAGCGGGAGGCTCAGATACGCAGTATTTT,TRBV2,17,.,TRBD2,TRBJ2-3
CASSLVIRDRGHSPLHF,TGTGCCAGCAGCTTAGTTATCCGGGACAGGGGACATTCACCCCTCCACTTT,TRBV11-2,17,.,TRBD1,TRBJ1-6
CASSSGLAGPSYEQYF,TGTGCCAGCAGCTCCGGACTAGCGGGACCCTCCTACGAGCAGTACTTC,TRBV5-4,16,.,TRBD2,TRBJ2-7
CASSFPRRLQETQYF,TGTGCCAGCAGTTTCCCTCGGAGACTCCAAGAGACCCAGTACTTC,TRBV28,15,.,.,TRBJ2-5
CASSWDRGQAFF,TGTGCCAGCAGTTGGGACAGGGGGCAAGCTTTCTTT,TRBV14,12,.,TRBD1,TRBJ1-1
CATRLAGELRDTQYF,TGTGCCACCAGACTAGCGGGAGAACTAAGGGATACGCAGTATTTT,TRBV19,15,.,TRBD2,TRBJ2-3
CASSDQGPYEQYF,TGTGCCAGCAGCGACCAGGGCCCCTACGAGCAGTACTTC,TRBV7-6,13,once,.,TRBJ2-7
CSAAGDTEAFF,TGCAGTGCGGCAGGGGACACTGAAGCTTTCTTT,TRBV20-1,11,.,.,TRBJ1-1
CASSSPFQLVEQFF,TGTGCCAGCAGCTCCCCCTTTCAGTTGGTAGAGCAGTTCTTC,TRBV7-2,14,.,.,TRBJ2-1
CASSSRLAGEGEQYF,TGCGCCAGCAGCTCGAGACTAGCGGGAGAGGGCGAGCAGTACTTC,TRBV5-1,15,.,TRBD2,TRBJ2-7
CASSQGLLAGVYEQFF,TGCGCCAGCAGCCAAGGATTACTAGCGGGAGTCTATGAGCAGTTCTTC,TRBV4-3,16,.,TRBD2,TRBJ2-1
CASSLNAGTMGYTF,TGTGCCAGCAGCTTAAACGCAGGGACTATGGGCTACACCTTC,TRBV7-3,14,.,.,TRBJ1-2
CSVITGGTEAFF,TGCAGCGTGATAACAGGGGGCACTGAAGCTTTCTTT,TRBV29-1,12,.,TRBD1,TRBJ1-1
CASRSTGFWGMNTEAFF,TGTGCCAGCAGATCAACAGGGTTTTGGGGGATGAACACTGAAGCTTTCTTT,TRBV7-9,17,once,.,TRBJ1-1
CASRRTSGLNEQFF,TGTGCCAGCAGACGGACTAGCGGCCTCAATGAGCAGTTCTTC,TRBV2,14,.,TRBD2,TRBJ2-1